These T cell receptor beta chains were read from a single sample in a study of T-cell reconstitution after alpha-beta-depleted transplantation in children. A single record per CDR3 protein comes from TCRdb applying MiXCR to the PCR reads. The sample includes roughly 200,000 distinct CDR3 sequences, roughly 10% of them seen just once. Sequencing was performed on PBMCs, taken before TCRalphabeta/CD19-depleted stem cell transplant. The receptors shown here come from a child under three years old with acute myeloid leukemia, due to receive a stem cell transplant. CDR3s include the opening cysteine and the closing phenylalanine or tryptophan. The D gene is left open where the match is weak. Clone sizes are given selectively: once, few, many, or a class where the clone is expanded.

v_gene	j_gene	abundance	d_gene	CDR3aa	CDR3nt
TRBV12-3/TRBV12-4	TRBJ2-4	many	.	CADAEGFGNIQYF	TGTGCCGACGCGGAGGGATTTGGGAACATTCAGTACTTC
TRBV10-3	TRBJ2-5	many	.	CAISESLAPAYF	TGTGCCATCAGTGAGTCGCTGGCACCCGCTTACTTC
TRBV7-2	TRBJ2-2	many	.	CASSLRVAAGELFF	TGTGCCAGCAGCTTAAGAGTAGCAGCCGGGGAGCTGTTTTTT
TRBV3-1	TRBJ2-3	few	.	CASQVPYTDTQYF	TGTGCCAGCCAGGTACCCTACACAGATACGCAGTATTTT
TRBV6-2/TRBV6-3	TRBJ2-7	many	TRBD2	CASSWGWIAGTYEQYF	TGTGCCAGCAGTTGGGGGTGGATAGCGGGGACCTACGAGCAGTACTTC
TRBV20-1	TRBJ1-6	many	TRBD1	CSAGTGGNSPLHF	TGCAGTGCTGGGACAGGGGGTAATTCACCCCTCCACTTT
TRBV6-2/TRBV6-3	TRBJ2-7	many	.	CASSYGLQPYEQYF	TGTGCCAGCAGTTACGGGCTTCAACCCTACGAGCAGTACTTC
TRBV2	TRBJ2-2	many	.	CASSVVNTGELFF	TGTGCCAGCAGTGTAGTGAACACCGGGGAGCTGTTTTTT
TRBV29-1	TRBJ2-1	many	.	CSVEGNEQFF	TGCAGCGTGGAGGGTAATGAGCAGTTCTTC
TRBV7-9	TRBJ2-5	many	.	CASSLSRRRQETQYF	TGTGCCAGCAGCTTAAGTCGGCGCCGGCAAGAGACCCAGTACTTC
TRBV11-3	TRBJ2-7	many	.	CASSFGGTDEQYF	TGTGCCAGCAGCTTCGGCGGGACAGACGAGCAGTACTTC
TRBV2	TRBJ2-7	many	TRBD1	CASTPGGGQGAQEQYF	TGTGCCAGCACTCCCGGCGGGGGACAGGGGGCGCAGGAGCAGTACTTC
TRBV10-3	TRBJ2-2	many	.	CAIEDDSNTGELFF	TGTGCCATCGAGGATGATTCTAACACCGGGGAGCTGTTTTTT
TRBV4-3	TRBJ2-7	many	.	CASSQDRWYEQYF	TGCGCCAGCAGCCAAGATCGGTGGTACGAGCAGTACTTC
TRBV7-9	TRBJ2-1	many	.	CASSLVGGLWNEQFF	TGTGCCAGCAGCTTAGTTGGCGGCCTGTGGAATGAGCAGTTCTTC
TRBV5-6	TRBJ1-4	many	TRBD1	CASNLGQGKKLFF	TGTGCCAGCAACCTGGGACAGGGTAAAAAACTGTTTTTT
TRBV7-3	TRBJ2-1	many	.	CASSLTSRVNNEQFF	TGTGCCAGCAGCTTAACGTCGAGGGTCAACAATGAGCAGTTCTTC
TRBV20-1	TRBJ1-2	many	.	CSARDEGANYGYTF	TGCAGTGCTAGGGACGAAGGAGCTAACTATGGCTACACCTTC
TRBV7-9	TRBJ1-2	many	.	CASSLLSPSGYGYTF	TGTGCCAGCAGCTTACTTTCGCCCAGTGGCTATGGCTACACCTTC
TRBV7-8	TRBJ1-5	many	TRBD1	CASSLEQGARNQPQHF	TGTGCCAGCAGCTTAGAACAGGGGGCGCGCAATCAGCCCCAGCATTTT
TRBV7-2	TRBJ2-7	many	TRBD2	CASSLVAGVQGGYEQYF	TGTGCCAGCAGCTTAGTTGCGGGAGTACAAGGCGGATACGAGCAGTACTTC
TRBV29-1	TRBJ1-1	few	.	CSVAAGKNTEAFF	TGCAGCGTTGCGGCCGGAAAGAACACTGAAGCTTTCTTT
TRBV7-9	TRBJ2-1	few	TRBD1	CASKSLQGVEIGGQFF	TGTGCCAGCAAATCCTTACAGGGGGTTGAAATTGGAGGGCAGTTCTTC
TRBV19	TRBJ2-7	many	.	CASSINYYEQYF	TGTGCCAGTAGTATAAACTACTACGAGCAGTACTTC
TRBV5-5	TRBJ1-2	many	.	CASSLRPSDSPFYYGYTF	TGTGCCAGCAGCTTGAGGCCCTCTGATTCCCCGTTTTACTATGGCTACACCTTC
TRBV11-2	TRBJ2-5	.	TRBD2	CASSSPISGQMAQYF	TGTGCCAGCAGCTCCCCCATTAGCGGGCAAATGGCCCAGTACTTC
TRBV5-1	TRBJ1-4	many	.	CASSPSVGGISEKLFF	TGCGCCAGCAGCCCGAGTGTCGGGGGCATAAGTGAAAAACTGTTTTTT